The present T cell receptor (beta chain) was sequenced within a study of blood T cell repertoires in COVID-19. Overall study: In each case, the material was cDNA or gDNA derived from T cells, B-cell-depleted T cells, or PBMCs.

The data were produced by immunoSEQ multiplex PCR, yet TCRdb's version contains in-frame clones alone and is incomplete. The sample contains over 200,000 clones, around 80% of which appear only once. V shed 1 base, J shed 0 bases, and the junction held 9 bases outside the gene matches. Per germline, CDR1 SEHNR and CDR2 FQNEAQ (reference sequence). This CDR3 is 17 amino acids long. The chain is built from TRBV7-9 and TRBJ2-7; 7 bases agree with TRBD2. Sequencing was carried out using peripheral blood. The source is a human donor in a cohort sampled during active COVID-19. CDR3 nucleotide sequence: TGTGCCAGCAGCTTAGTTCGTCCTAGCGGAAGCTCCTACGAGCAGTACTTC. Its translation is CASSLVRPSGSSYEQYF.